The T cell receptor (beta chain) described here comes from a study of blood T cells in healthy people across ages. Combining a sample-barcoded 5' primer with a J-beta primer mix, a second PCR ran for roughly 6 to 12 cycles. TCRdb re-analysed the 5' RACE reads in MiXCR, keeping a single row per CDR3 protein. The sample carries approximately 1,700,000 distinct CDR3 sequences, about two fifths recorded once. Trimming took 1 base from V and 1 from J, leaving 20 bases between them. The CDR3 consists of 19 residues. CDR1 is MDHEN, CDR2 SYDVKM, per germline. Specimen: blood. The TCR was taken from a human donor in good health. V is TRBV28 and J is TRBJ2-1, with D possibly being TRBD1 or TRBD2 (5 bases each). CDR3: CASSLSGPLHPWSYNEQFF. The CDR3 nucleotides are TGTGCCAGCAGTTTATCGGGGCCCTTACACCCGTGGTCCTACAATGAGCAGTTCTTC.